These 9 T cell receptor beta chains share one sample of origin, sequenced in a study of T cell clonality in common variable immunodeficiency. Sequenced by immunoSEQ multiplex PCR; TCRdb stores in-frame clones only, minus some. There are roughly 70,000 clones in the sample, none observed a single time. Input material: peripheral blood mononuclear cells. These receptors originate from a person aged 18-69 years in good health.

This clone appeared many times. The read gets to within 3 residues of the CDR3 end, and the germline J gene fills in the rest. This chain uses TRBV6-2 or TRBV6-3 with TRBJ2-7, with 11 bases that match TRBD1. J was trimmed by 3 bases and V by 6 bases; bases with no gene match: 4. The CDR3 is 14 residues long. CDR1 and CDR2 (germline): MNHEY, SVGEGT. The CDR3 spells CASSSGQGVYEQYF. Incomplete CDR3 DNA: TGTGCCAGCAGCTCGGGACAGGGGGTCTACGAG.

This clone was observed many times. The sequence runs out 3 residues before the end of the CDR3; the remainder is reconstructed from the germline J gene. The J gene is TRBJ1-4, the V gene TRBV6-1; 8 bases line up with TRBD1. The ends lost 4 bases at V and 6 bases at J; junction bases unmatched: 4. Germline V gene lookup returns CDR1 MNHNS and CDR2 SASEGT. This CDR3 is 14 amino acids long. The sequenced part of the CDR3 DNA is TGTGCCAGCAGTGCCGACAGGGGCCATGAAAAA. This sequence encodes CASSADRGHEK. The whole CDR3 region reads CASSADRGHEKLFF.

This clone appeared many times. The read ends 3 residues before the CDR3 terminus; that terminus is restored from the germline J gene. This specimen includes other DNA sequences encoding the same CDR3. V and J are TRBV7-3 and TRBJ2-3; 8 bases align to TRBD2. The CDR3 is 14 amino acids. Germline-derived CDR1 and CDR2 are SGHTA and FQGTGA. V lost 9 bases to trimming and J lost 5 bases; unmatched junction nucleotides: 10. The CDR3 spells CASSPSGFEDTQYF. Incomplete CDR3 DNA: TGTGCCAGTAGCCCTAGCGGGTTCGAAGATACG.

This clone was counted many times. The CDR3 reads CASRGTFTYEQYF. Partial CDR3 DNA: TGTGCCAGCAGGGGGACTTTTACCTACGAG. The chain joins TRBV28 to TRBJ2-7, with a weak D call TRBD2 (6 bases). The read terminates 3 residues before the CDR3 end, so the remaining end is supplied by the germline J gene. CDR1 is MDHEN and CDR2 is SYDVKM in the germline V gene. Trimming removed 6 bases from V and 2 bases from J, with 11 bases in between. The CDR3 contains 13 residues.

The table lists this clone with many counts. The read ends 3 residues before the CDR3 terminus; that terminus is restored from the germline J gene. The chain couples TRBV18 to TRBJ2-1; TRBD2 might be the D (6 bases). V was pared by 4 bases and J by 0 bases, with 13 bases between. The germline V gene has CDR1 KGHSH and CDR2 LQKENI. The CDR3 totals 16 residues. The sequenced CDR3 bases are TGTGCCAGCTCACTTGGGCGGGGAAGCTCCTACAATGAG. Translated, it gives CASSLGRGSSYNE. The whole CDR3 reads CASSLGRGSSYNEQFF.

This clone was recorded many times. The read halts 3 residues ahead of the CDR3 end, with the missing end drawn from the germline J gene. The V and J genes are TRBV7-3 and TRBJ2-1, with 9 bases matching TRBD2. V lost 7 bases, J lost 5 bases, and 9 bases stayed unmatched. Germline CDR1 SGHTA, CDR2 FQGTGA. This CDR3 is built from 15 residues. The CDR3: CASTLGGGGDNEQFF. CDR3 DNA, as far as it was read: TGTGCCAGCACCCTAGGGGGCGGGGGGGACAATGAG.

This clone was observed at least ten times. The read gets to within 3 residues of the CDR3 end, and the germline J gene fills in the rest. The J gene is TRBJ1-6, the V gene TRBV20-1; TRBD1 matches 10 bases. Germline trimming cut 6 bases from V and 7 bases from J; bases unmatched to any gene: 15. This CDR3 region has 17 residues. Germline CDR1 and CDR2: DFQATT and SNEGSKA (reference sequence). This chain's CDR3 is CSAPLGFDRGRNSPLHF. The CDR3 bases that were read are TGCAGTGCACCATTGGGGTTCGACAGGGGGCGGAATTCACCC.

This clone occurred many times. The read ends 3 residues before the CDR3 terminus; that terminus is restored from the germline J gene. This rearrangement joins TRBV7-6 to TRBJ1-4; TRBD1 is a possible D gene (5 bases). The CDR3 runs 15 residues. Per germline, CDR1 SGHVS and CDR2 FNYEAQ. Trimming stripped 5 bases from V and 7 bases from J, with 17 bases between. This CDR3 reads CASSGRGRGGEKLFF. The sequenced part of the CDR3 DNA is TGTGCCAGCAGCGGCCGCGGAAGGGGAGGTGAAAAA.

This clone occurred many times. Coverage ceases 3 residues before the CDR3 finishes, and the germline J gene fills in the end. V usage is TRBV19 and J usage is TRBJ2-3; perhaps TRBD1 as D (6 bases). In germline, CDR1 is LNHDA, CDR2 SQIVND (reference sequence). Trimming shortened V by 5 bases and J by 2 bases, and 14 bases separated the two germline ends. The CDR3 runs 15 residues. The CDR3 sequence: CASSAARGNTDTQYF. The covered CDR3 bases are TGTGCCAGTAGTGCCGCCAGGGGCAACACAGATACG.